One sample yielded the 23 T cell receptor beta chains listed below, sequenced in a study of blood T cell repertoires in COVID-19. TCRdb keeps only in-frame clones here, not all; method: immunoSEQ multiplex PCR. In the table there are 350,000 to 550,000 clones, around 89% of which are singletons. The sample comprised peripheral blood. These receptors were taken from a woman aged 25-40 years with acute or convalescent COVID-19.

The rearrangement uses TRBV30 and TRBJ1-4; D is ambiguous. Looked up from germline, CDR1 is GTSNPN and CDR2 is SVGIG (reference sequence). V shed 7 bases and J shed 0 bases, with 6 bases lying between them. This CDR3 has 12 amino acids. CDR3 sequence reads: CAYIATNEKLFF. CDR3 DNA: TGTGCCTACATTGCAACTAATGAAAAACTGTTTTTT.

The table lists this clone with a count of one. The chain is built from TRBV4-1 and TRBJ2-7; no clear D. V gave up 0 bases and J gave up 2 bases, with 8 bases separating them. The CDR3 runs 14 residues. Germline CDR1 and CDR2: MGHRA and YSYEKL. The CDR3 coding sequence is TGCGCCAGCAGCCAAGATCTTTACACCTACGAGCAGTACTTC. This gives the protein CASSQDLYTYEQYF.

The gene calls are TRBV7-6 and TRBJ2-2, with 9 bases fitting TRBD2. Germline V gene sequence: CDR1 SGHVS, CDR2 FNYEAQ. The J segment lost 7 bases and the V segment lost 4 bases, leaving 16 bases of the junction unmatched. This CDR3 is 18 amino acids long. The CDR3 region has the DNA TGTGCCAGCAGCTCTAGTACCCCCCCGACTAGCGGTGTCGGGGAGCTGTTTTTT. It translates to CASSSSTPPTSGVGELFF.

The chain is built from TRBV7-9 and TRBJ2-3; 12 bases map to TRBD2. CDR3 length: 15 amino acids. CDR1 is SEHNR, CDR2 FQNEAQ, per germline (reference sequence). The J segment lost 5 bases and the V segment lost 4 bases, leaving 4 bases of the junction unmatched. CDR3 bases: TGTGCCAGCAGCTCAGGACTAGCGGGAAGAGATACGCAGTATTTT. As protein: CASSSGLAGRDTQYF.

The chain employs TRBV14 and TRBJ2-1, with TRBD1 matching over 9 bases. The CDR3 extends over 14 amino acids. After removal of 1 base from V and 13 bases from J, the junction contained 8 bases not matched to a gene. Germline CDR1 is SGHDN and CDR2 is FVKESK. Written as DNA, the CDR3 is TGTGCCAGCAGCCAAGTACCTAACAGGGGGCAACAGTTCTTC. Translated: CASSQVPNRGQQFF.

The rearrangement uses TRBV6-5 and TRBJ1-2, with unresolved D. Trimming removed 4 bases from V and 2 bases from J, with 5 bases in between. The CDR3 contains 12 residues. CDR1 is MNHEY and CDR2 is SVGAGI in the germline V gene. The CDR3 here is CASSSVNYGYTF. DNA for the CDR3: TGTGCCAGCAGTTCAGTAAACTATGGCTACACCTTC.

V is TRBV4-2 and J is TRBJ2-1; D gene uncertain. The CDR3 is 16 amino acids. Trimming removed 1 base at V and 0 bases at J, with 10 bases between. From germline, CDR1 is LGHNA and CDR2 YNFKEQ. The CDR3 loop reads CASSQGTVSSYNEQFF. The CDR3 nucleotides read TGTGCCAGCAGCCAAGGAACGGTAAGCTCCTACAATGAGCAGTTCTTC.

The V call is TRBV6-5, the J call TRBJ1-1, with 7 bases lining up with TRBD1. The ends lost 2 bases at V and 6 bases at J; junction bases unmatched: 0. Germline V gives CDR1 MNHEY, CDR2 SVGAGI. The CDR3 length is 12 residues. In DNA, the CDR3 is TGTGCCAGCAGTTACGACAGGGCTGAAGCTTTCTTT. Translating gives CASSYDRAEAFF.

This clone occurred once. The chain combines TRBV6-1 with TRBJ1-2; TRBD1 might be the D (6 bases). Germline CDR1 reads MNHNS; CDR2 reads SASEGT. The V end was cut by 1 base, the J end by 8 bases, with 17 bases between. This CDR3 is 15 amino acids long. CDR3 sequence reads: CASSEGLGGQRGYTF. As DNA, the CDR3 is TGTGCCAGCAGTGAAGGCCTGGGGGGGCAGAGGGGCTACACCTTC.

The chain carries TRBV4-2 and TRBJ2-7; 8 nucleotides line up with TRBD1. CDR3 length: 14 amino acids. V lost 1 base to trimming and J lost 3 bases; unmatched junction nucleotides: 2. From germline, CDR1 is LGHNA and CDR2 YNFKEQ. The CDR3 bases are TGTGCCAGCAGCCAAGTTGGACAGGGCTACGAGCAGTACTTC. Translated, it gives CASSQVGQGYEQYF.

This chain connects TRBV27 to TRBJ1-2; 7 positions agree with TRBD1. With 6 bases clipped from V and 8 bases from J, the junction kept 12 bases outside the gene matches. Germline CDR1 is MNHEY and CDR2 is SMNVEV (reference sequence). The CDR3 is 14 amino acids. CDR3 sequence: CASSAREGAEGYTF. Here the CDR3 DNA reads TGTGCCAGCAGCGCCCGTGAGGGGGCGGAGGGCTACACCTTC.

CDR3 DNA: TGTGCCAGTAGGGGCGTATGCCCCTCTGGAAACACCATATATTTT. Its translation is CASRGVCPSGNTIYF. This chain connects TRBV21-1 to TRBJ1-3; the D call of TRBD1 is as the table states it, not checked on the DNA. TRBV21-1 is designated a pseudogene. This CDR3 comprises 15 residues.

This clone was recorded a few times. The chain joins TRBV5-1 to TRBJ2-7, with 9 bases lining up with TRBD1. Germline CDR1 is SGHRS and CDR2 is YFSETQ. Trimming cost V 4 bases and J 5 bases; bases outside gene matches: 7. The length of the CDR3 is 14 residues. CDR3 protein: CASSAGTGKHEQYF. The DNA of the CDR3 is TGCGCCAGCAGCGCCGGGACAGGGAAGCACGAGCAGTACTTC.

The V gene is TRBV19, the J gene TRBJ1-1, with 10 bases fitting TRBD1. The CDR3 sequence is 15 residues long. CDR1 LNHDA and CDR2 SQIVND come from the germline V gene (reference sequence). V dropped 5 bases and J dropped 4; count of bases not matched to a gene: 7. CDR3 in amino acids: CASSSGTGATTEAFF. The DNA of the CDR3 is TGTGCCAGTAGTTCGGGGACAGGGGCAACCACTGAAGCTTTCTTT.

The gene calls are TRBV7-2 and TRBJ1-2, with 7 bases that match TRBD1. The ends lost 7 bases at V and 2 bases at J; junction bases unmatched: 10. This CDR3 spans 15 amino acids. The germline CDR1 and CDR2 sequences are SGHTA and FQGNSA. The CDR3 loop reads CASKGSGQKNYGYTF. The CDR3 DNA sequence: TGTGCCAGCAAGGGGTCGGGACAGAAAAACTATGGCTACACCTTC.

The CDR3: CASIRGGTTDTQYF. The DNA for the CDR3 is TGTGCCAGCATAAGAGGCGGTACAACAGATACGCAGTATTTT. V and J are TRBV6-5 and TRBJ2-3, with no clear D. CDR3 size: 14 residues. Germline V gives CDR1 MNHEY, CDR2 SVGAGI. V lost 7 bases to trimming and J lost 3 bases, with 14 bases between them.

The chain couples TRBV6-5 to TRBJ2-1, with D uncertain. This CDR3 region has 11 residues. V dropped 7 bases and J dropped 6 bases, with 7 bases sitting between them. CDR1 is MNHEY, CDR2 SVGAGI, per germline. The CDR3 nucleotides read TGTGCCAGCACGAGGTCCAATGAGCAGTTCTTC. This sequence encodes CASTRSNEQFF.

This clone has only one observation. The chain has TRBV19 and TRBJ2-1; D unresolved. V was trimmed by 5 bases and J by 4 bases, leaving 9 bases between them. Germline V lookup: CDR1 LNHDA, CDR2 SQIVND (reference sequence). The length of the CDR3 is 13 residues. CDR3 nucleotides: TGTGCCAGTAGTTTCCAGTTATACAATGAGCAGTTCTTC. Amino acids: CASSFQLYNEQFF. The full variable domain, its missing parts supplied by reference TRBV19 and TRBJ2-1, is DGGITQSPKYLFRKEGQNVTLSCEQNLNHDAMYWYRQDPGQGLRLIYYSQIVNDFQKGDIAEGYSVSREKKESFPLTVTSAQKNPTAFYLCASSFQLYNEQFFGPGTRLTVL.

The gene calls are TRBV11-2 and TRBJ2-5, with D perhaps TRBD1 (6 bases). CDR3 length: 16 amino acids. Germline CDR1 is SGHAT and CDR2 is FQNNGV. Trimming took 8 bases from V and 2 from J, leaving 21 bases between them. CDR3 sequence reads: CASSLQLGANQETQYF. CDR3 DNA: TGTGCCAGCTCCCTTCAATTGGGGGCCAATCAAGAGACCCAGTACTTC. The full variable domain, its missing parts supplied by reference TRBV11-2 and TRBJ2-5, is EAGVAQSPRYKIIEKRQSVAFWCNPISGHATLYWYQQILGQGPKLLIQFQNNGVVDDSQLPKDRFSAERLKGVDSTLKIQPAKLEDSAVYLCASSLQLGANQETQYFGPGTRLLVL.

The chain has TRBV12-3 or TRBV12-4 and TRBJ1-1, with 10 bases fitting TRBD1. The CDR3 totals 13 residues. V shed 6 bases and J 5 bases; nucleotides not matched to a gene: 3. Written as DNA, the CDR3 is TGTGCCAGCAGGGGACAGGGGTTAACTGAAGCTTTCTTT. Its translation is CASRGQGLTEAFF.

The chain uses TRBV28 and TRBJ2-1; TRBD1 matches at 8 bases. The CDR3 runs 16 residues. The V gene end was trimmed by 1 base and the J gene end by 5 bases; junction bases not matched to a gene: 7. Germline CDR1 is MDHEN and CDR2 is SYDVKM. CDR3 in amino acids: CASSLSRTGINNEQFF. For the CDR3, the DNA is TGTGCCAGCAGTTTATCTAGGACAGGGATTAACAATGAGCAGTTCTTC.

V gene TRBV5-1 combines with J gene TRBJ2-3, with 11 bases fitting TRBD2. Losses at the gene ends were 2 bases for V and 1 base for J; bases not matched to a gene: 6. The germline V gene encodes CDR1 SGHRS and CDR2 YFSETQ. This CDR3 spans 17 amino acids. CDR3 residues: CASSFLAGGPGTDTQYF. The CDR3, as DNA: TGCGCCAGCAGCTTCTTAGCGGGGGGGCCGGGCACAGATACGCAGTATTTT.

This chain uses TRBV27 with TRBJ2-5; a possible D gene is TRBD1 (6 bases). This CDR3 has 14 residues. CDR1 is MNHEY, CDR2 SMNVEV, per germline (reference sequence). Trimming stripped 6 bases from V and 5 bases from J, with 16 bases between. The CDR3 DNA reads TGTGCCAGCAGGATAACCGCAGGGGCGGAGACCCAGTACTTC. Protein: CASRITAGAETQYF.